This T cell receptor (beta chain) was profiled in a study of blood T cell repertoires in COVID-19. Germline V gives CDR1 MNHEY, CDR2 SMNVEV (reference sequence). This CDR3 region has 16 residues. V trimming: 6 bases; J trimming: 3 bases; junction bases outside the gene matches: 4. Assay: immunoSEQ multiplex PCR; the TCRdb copy retains only in-frame clones and omits some. The sample yields approximately 260,000 clones, about 86% seen once. The specimen sequenced was PBMCs or T cells enriched from blood (not recorded which). The V call is TRBV27, the J call TRBJ2-1, with 14 bases aligning to TRBD2. The receptor's source is a woman aged 40 to 50 with acute COVID-19. CDR3 DNA: TGTGCCAGCAGGATGACTAGCGGGAGGGACTACAATGAGCAGTTCTTC. Its translation is CASRMTSGRDYNEQFF.